This T cell receptor (beta chain) was found in a study of neoadjuvant nivolumab and ipilimumab in lung cancer (dated by TCRdb to 2020 to 2022). Background for the entire study: Nivolumab was administered intravenously at 3 mg/kg on days 1, 15 and 29, and in the combination arm ipilimumab 1 mg/kg was added on day 1 only. The primary trial endpoint was the major pathologic response (MPR) rate in the intention-to-treat population in each study arm. In the trial, around 43 patients with operable NSCLC were treated, of whom some 23 were randomized to nivolumab monotherapy and roughly 20 to nivolumab plus ipilimumab. TCR repertoires in pretherapy (baseline) peripheral blood were compared with TCR repertoires in tumors resected at surgery after neoadjuvant immune checkpoint blockade. Matched pretherapy and resected tumor pairs were analyzed from seven patients, of whom four had been treated with nivolumab and three with nivolumab plus ipilimumab. Broad study findings and their caveats: Tumor T-cell richness and clonality rose from pretherapy to surgery in three of three dual-therapy tumors but in only two of four nivolumab-treated tumors. No significant correlation was found between TCR clonality and pathologic tumor regression, and only one major-pathologic-response sample was available for the clonality analysis. Compared with tumor-adjacent uninvolved lung, resected tumors had greater TCR richness and clonality, and increases showed up in more of the dual-therapy-treated tumors. TCR sequencing was performed in a small number of samples. Pretherapy blood TCR richness correlated positively with richness in tumors resected after neoadjuvant therapy (Spearman R ≈ 0.8).

Library preparation was by the immunoSEQ multiplex PCR assay. Per the original workflow: Repertoires were summarized by richness and clonality, and significantly expanded and contracted clones were identified between pre- and post-therapy samples. The table comes from immuneACCESS by way of TCRdb, which keeps in-frame sequences with V and J called. Part of the clones is missing from these tables; in studies checked, under half for an unresolved V gene and the rest for unknown reasons. D and trimming were read from the DNA, whereas the V and J calls and clone size are those reported in that table. The sample table lists 10,000 or so clones, around 81% of them with a count of one. About 3% of the sample rests with the top ten. This specimen's time point label, per the study, means: pretherapy, before neoadjuvant immune checkpoint inhibitors. The samples were obtained from NEOSTAR, a phase 2 randomized trial that tested neoadjuvant nivolumab or nivolumab plus ipilimumab, followed by surgery, in operable NSCLC.

On this clone: It lacks a known antigen. No base quality values were provided; no much bigger clone lies one nucleotide off.

Sequencing used peripheral blood, obtained before neoadjuvant nivolumab, alone or with ipilimumab. The origin of this receptor is an adult with non-small cell lung cancer.

Read as DNA, the sequence is TGTGCCAGCAGCTTGTTAGGGAACACTGAAGCTTTCTTT. Its product reads: CASSLLGNTEAFF. The chain was built from TRBV5-4 and TRBJ1-1, with the identity of the D gene unclear. Taken from cysteine to phenylalanine, the CDR3 has 13 residues. The only DNA kept is the CDR3, 39 bases in frame from the first base. The germline V gene encodes CDR1 SGHNT and CDR2 YYREEE (reference sequence). At the junction V is shortened by 1 base and J by 1 base, with 5 bases in between.